This entry describes one T cell receptor (beta chain). Its antigen is currently unknown. After removal of 3 bases from V and 0 bases from J, the junction contained 8 bases not matched to a gene. Per germline, CDR1 MDHEN and CDR2 SYDVKM. This CDR3 has 16 amino acids. 13 Jbeta primers and 60 Vbeta primers were used for the PCR. Method: immunoSEQ multiplex PCR; TCRdb's copy keeps in-frame clones and lacks some. The sample has about 180,000 clones, just over 75% seen once; the top ten hold less than 1.5%. The data belong to a study of cytomegalovirus exposure and HLA in healthy donors. Findings and caveats of the study: Previous analysis showed most TCR beta V segments were productive about 87% or about 30% of the time. Sequence variants that were highly shared formed a cluster that was likely a sequencing artifact.

Regarding donors, all were healthy bone marrow donors. This clonotype was sampled from a woman aged 30 to 39 in good health and CMV-seropositive. The sequencing sample was made of PBMCs. The rearrangement links TRBV28 to TRBJ2-7, with 7 bases that match TRBD2. The CDR3: CASSFGGGSSSYEQYF. In DNA form, the CDR3 reads TGTGCCAGCAGTTTTGGGGGAGGGTCGAGCTCCTACGAGCAGTACTTC.